This T cell receptor (beta chain) was captured by sequencing in a study of CD8 T cells in ankylosing spondylitis. Per the germline V gene, CDR1 is KGHSH and CDR2 is LQKENI. Deletions cut 5 bases from V and 4 bases from J, with 14 bases between. The CDR3 spans 15 residues. Study-level findings and limits: Reportedly, significant enrichment of disease-linked clones occurred in matched ankylosing spondylitis synovial fluid. Clones linked with disease were CD8+ and fairly uncommon in the peripheral blood. In the blood and synovial fluid of reactive arthritis, some motif variants had been previously reported.

Turning to this clonotype: The target antigen is unknown.

TCRdb reanalysed the 5' RACE reads using MiXCR and keeps one entry per CDR3 protein. The data show about 150,000 distinct CDR3 sequences, around two fifths seen once. The V gene is TRBV18, the J gene TRBJ2-2; D is possibly TRBD1 (5 bases). The clonotype originates from a male donor with ankylosing spondylitis. The specimen was synovial fluid, either unsorted or a sorted T cell fraction (not recorded which). CDR3 residues: CASSKAQDPTGELFF. In DNA form, the CDR3 reads TGTGCCAGCTCAAAGGCACAGGACCCCACCGGGGAGCTGTTTTTT.